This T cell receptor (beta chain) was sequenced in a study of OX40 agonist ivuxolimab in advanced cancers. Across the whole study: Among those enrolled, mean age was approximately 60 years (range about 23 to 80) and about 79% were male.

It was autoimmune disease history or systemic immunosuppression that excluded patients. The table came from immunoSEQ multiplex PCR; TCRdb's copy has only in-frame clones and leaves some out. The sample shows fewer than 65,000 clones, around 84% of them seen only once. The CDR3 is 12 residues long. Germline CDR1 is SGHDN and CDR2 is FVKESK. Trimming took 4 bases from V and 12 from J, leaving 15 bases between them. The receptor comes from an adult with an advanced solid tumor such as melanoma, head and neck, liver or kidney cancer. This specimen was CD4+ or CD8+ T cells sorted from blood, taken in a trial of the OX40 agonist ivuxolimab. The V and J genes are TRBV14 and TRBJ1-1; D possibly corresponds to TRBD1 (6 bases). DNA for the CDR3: TGTGCCAGCAGCCCGCAGGGGATAGGAACTTTCTTT. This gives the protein CASSPQGIGTFF. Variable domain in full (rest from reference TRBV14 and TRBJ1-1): EAGVTQFPSHSVIEKGQTVTLRCDPISGHDNLYWYRRVMGKEIKFLLHFVKESKQDESGMPNNRFLAERTGGTYSTLKVQPAELEDSGVYFCASSPQGIGTFFGQGTRLTVV.